These 30 T cell receptor beta chains were sequenced from one sample in a study of shared clonotypes between healthy human individuals. Naive CD8 cells lacked CD45RO and underwent positive selection for CCR7, leaving out terminally differentiated effector memory CD45RA+ cells. The method was immunoSEQ multiplex PCR; TCRdb's version includes in-frame clones alone and lacks a portion of them. Counted here are 2 million to 2.5 million clones, just under 95% occurring once; the ten biggest clones make up about 1.1%. The specimen sequenced was naive CD8+ T cells sorted from blood. These receptors were taken from a man between 18 and 35 years old in good health.

The CDR3 sequence is CASSPEPREETQYF. The CDR3 DNA reads as TGCGCCAGCAGCCCTGAACCGAGGGAAGAGACCCAGTACTTC. The chain combines TRBV4-1 with TRBJ2-5, with a possible D match to TRBD2 (5 bases). Germline assignment: CDR1 MGHRA and CDR2 YSYEKL. This CDR3 region has 14 residues. Trimming pared 4 bases from V and 3 bases from J, leaving 12 bases between.

The chain recombines TRBV7-2 with TRBJ2-3; possibly TRBD1 for D (5 bases). This CDR3 has 16 residues. Germline CDR1 is SGHTA and CDR2 is FQGNSA. V was shortened by 2 bases and J by 4 bases, with 16 bases between the two germline ends. CDR3 residues: CASSLRAGQGADTQYF. CDR3 in DNA: TGTGCCAGCAGCTTACGGGCAGGCCAGGGTGCAGATACGCAGTATTTT.

The chain employs TRBV13 and TRBJ1-2; no firm D call. Germline V gene data show CDR1 as PRHDT and CDR2 as FYEKMQ (reference sequence). The CDR3 is 15 residues long. V was clipped by 0 bases and J by 3 bases, with 11 bases between them. CDR3 protein: CASSLGQNGHYGYTF. For the CDR3, the DNA is TGTGCCAGCAGCTTAGGGCAGAACGGCCACTATGGCTACACCTTC.

The rearrangement joins TRBV19 to TRBJ2-6; D is undetermined. Trimming shortened V by 4 bases and J by 0 bases, and 4 bases separated the two germline ends. The CDR3 is 14 amino acids. CDR1 is LNHDA and CDR2 is SQIVND in the germline V gene (reference sequence). CDR3 DNA sequence: TGTGCCAGTAGTACCCGCTCTGGGGCCAACGTCCTGACTTTC. Amino acid sequence: CASSTRSGANVLTF.

In the case of this clone: The same CDR3 can be traced to other DNA sequences in this sample. The V gene is TRBV27, the J gene TRBJ2-7; no reliable D call. In germline, CDR1 is MNHEY, CDR2 SMNVEV (reference sequence). V dropped 6 bases and J dropped 4 bases, with 7 bases sitting between them. CDR3 length: 11 residues. CDR3 bases: TGTGCCAGCAGCGACACGTACGAGCAGTACTTC. Its translation: CASSDTYEQYF.

V and J are TRBV7-2 and TRBJ1-1, with a weak D call TRBD1 (6 bases). The germline V and J ends were trimmed by 4 bases and 10 bases, with 13 bases remaining between them. This CDR3 has 12 residues. Germline V gives CDR1 SGHTA, CDR2 FQGNSA. The CDR3 here is CASSSGTRLAFF. DNA of the CDR3: TGTGCCAGCAGCTCCGGGACAAGATTAGCTTTCTTT.

Of note for this clone: Other DNA sequences from this sample encode an identical CDR3 as well. The rearrangement links TRBV4-1 to TRBJ2-5; unclear D gene. Germline V CDR1 and CDR2: MGHRA, YSYEKL. V was clipped by 1 base and J by 1 base, with 7 bases between them. The CDR3 loop spans 14 amino acids. The CDR3, as DNA: TGCGCCAGCAGCCAAGTGACGGGCCAAGAGACCCAGTACTTC. This gives the protein CASSQVTGQETQYF.

The chain links TRBV10-3 to TRBJ2-7; 8 bases line up with TRBD1. V lost 2 bases, J lost 2 bases, and 2 bases stayed unmatched. The CDR3 totals 14 residues. Germline loops: CDR1 ENHRY, CDR2 SYGVKD. In DNA, the CDR3 is TGTGCCATCAGTGAGATGGGACAGGCCTACGAGCAGTACTTC. Translated, it gives CAISEMGQAYEQYF.

This CDR3 is CAWSSRQTNTGELFF. The CDR3 DNA sequence: TGTGCCTGGAGTTCTCGACAGACGAACACCGGGGAGCTGTTTTTT. J is TRBJ2-2 and V is TRBV30, with D possibly TRBD1 on 5 matching bases. Between the trimmed V and J ends, which lost 2 bases and 0 bases, there was a span of 10 bases. The CDR3 contains 15 residues. CDR1 is GTSNPN, CDR2 SVGIG, per germline (reference sequence).

V gene TRBV5-1 combines with J gene TRBJ2-7, with 8 nucleotides matching TRBD2. V dropped 4 bases and J dropped 2; count of bases not matched to a gene: 8. There are 15 residues in the CDR3. Per germline, CDR1 SGHRS and CDR2 YFSETQ. CDR3 coding DNA: TGCGCCAGCAGCGTCAAGAGCGGGGGCGCCTACGAGCAGTACTTC. Translated, it gives CASSVKSGGAYEQYF.

The V gene is TRBV14, the J gene TRBJ2-3; 8 nucleotides align to TRBD2. The V gene's germline CDR1 is SGHDN and CDR2 FVKESK. CDR3 length equals 15 residues. Trimming took 1 base from V and 6 from J; bases not matched to a gene: 6. CDR3: CASSQVSGSWDTQYF. DNA of the CDR3: TGTGCCAGCAGCCAAGTGAGCGGGAGTTGGGATACGCAGTATTTT.

Remarks on this clone: Other DNA sequences in the same sample also yield this CDR3. The chain uses TRBV9 and TRBJ2-3, with D perhaps matching TRBD1 (6 bases). CDR3 length: 15 amino acids. The germline V gene encodes CDR1 SGDLS and CDR2 YYNGEE. V was cut by 0 bases and J by 0 bases, with 8 bases left in between. CDR3 sequence: CASSVGGPSTDTQYF. The CDR3 DNA follows: TGTGCCAGCAGCGTAGGGGGGCCCAGCACAGATACGCAGTATTTT.

The chain uses TRBV7-6 and TRBJ2-7; D gene uncertain. V lost 1 base, J lost 4 bases, and 11 bases lay in between. The CDR3 consists of 14 residues. Germline V gene sequence: CDR1 SGHVS, CDR2 FNYEAQ. The DNA for the CDR3 is TGTGCCAGCAGCTTAGGCCGCCCCGCGTACGAGCAGTACTTC. Protein sequence: CASSLGRPAYEQYF.

The V and J genes are TRBV7-9 and TRBJ2-1; tentative D call: TRBD1 (6 bases). CDR3 length equals 14 residues. CDR1 is SEHNR, CDR2 FQNEAQ, per germline (reference sequence). The ends were cut back, 4 bases at V and 6 bases at J, with 13 bases in the middle. For the CDR3, the DNA is TGTGCCAGCAGCTCCCGGATAGGGGGCAATGAGCAGTTCTTC. As protein: CASSSRIGGNEQFF.

A note on this clone: Different DNA sequences within this sample yield the same CDR3. V is TRBV7-3 and J is TRBJ2-5, with D maybe TRBD2 (6 bases). The V and J ends lost 0 bases and 4 bases respectively, with 6 bases between them. CDR3 size: 13 residues. Per the germline V gene, CDR1 is SGHTA and CDR2 is FQGTGA. The CDR3 sequence: CASSLTGGETQYF. CDR3 sequence (DNA): TGTGCCAGCAGCTTAACGGGGGGAGAGACCCAGTACTTC.

The gene calls are TRBV5-1 and TRBJ1-1; 7 bases line up with TRBD1. Germline lookup yields CDR1 SGHRS and CDR2 YFSETQ. The CDR3 has 15 amino acids. The V gene end was trimmed by 1 base and the J gene end by 3 bases; junction bases not matched to a gene: 6. The CDR3, as DNA: TGCGCCAGCAGCTTGAATCAGGGGGAGTACACTGAAGCTTTCTTT. Encoded protein: CASSLNQGEYTEAFF.

To note about this clone: The identical CDR3 is also encoded by other nucleotide sequences in the sample. The rearrangement joins TRBV7-9 to TRBJ2-2; no firm D call. Germline loops: CDR1 SEHNR, CDR2 FQNEAQ (reference sequence). There are 12 residues in the CDR3. Deletions cut 3 bases from V and 6 bases from J, with 5 bases between. Written as DNA, the CDR3 is TGTGCCAGCAGCTTCGGTGCCGGGGAGCTGTTTTTT. Encoded protein: CASSFGAGELFF.

The V call is TRBV7-9, the J call TRBJ2-7, with TRBD1 as a possible D gene (5 bases). The CDR3 consists of 18 residues. Germline V gene sequence: CDR1 SEHNR, CDR2 FQNEAQ (reference sequence). Trimming stripped 0 bases from V and 5 bases from J, with 23 bases between. The CDR3 is CASSLATLYGTGLDEQYF. CDR3 DNA sequence: TGTGCCAGCAGCTTAGCCACGTTATATGGTACAGGTTTGGACGAGCAGTACTTC.

The sample holds a few counts of this clone. This rearrangement joins TRBV5-8 to TRBJ1-6, with D unclear. CDR3 size: 13 residues. Germline CDR1 is SGHTS and CDR2 is YDEGEE. V lost 5 bases, J lost 7 bases, and 10 bases lay in between. The CDR3 DNA sequence: TGTGCCAGCAGGCTTGAAGGGAATTCACCCCTCCACTTT. Translating it yields CASRLEGNSPLHF.

The chain has TRBV5-1 and TRBJ2-3; D might be TRBD2 (7 bases). The length of the CDR3 is 18 residues. CDR1 and CDR2 from the germline V gene are SGHRS and YFSETQ. The V and J ends lost 0 bases and 0 bases respectively, with 17 bases between them. The CDR3 region is CASSLVAGALPSTDTQYF. Here the CDR3 DNA reads TGCGCCAGCAGCTTGGTGGCGGGGGCGTTACCTAGCACAGATACGCAGTATTTT.

This clone was detected only once. Other DNA variants within this sample encode the same CDR3. The rearrangement uses TRBV27 and TRBJ2-1; 12 bases line up with TRBD2. V gave up 4 bases and J gave up 7 bases; unmatched junction bases: 5. The CDR3 has 15 residues. Germline CDR1 reads MNHEY; CDR2 reads SMNVEV (reference sequence). CDR3 sequence reads: CASSSPGLAGNEQFF. The CDR3, as DNA: TGTGCCAGCAGTTCTCCGGGACTAGCGGGTAATGAGCAGTTCTTC.

This clone has more than one count but fewer than ten. The chain recombines TRBV27 with TRBJ1-6, with D unclear. V was clipped by 3 bases and J by 6 bases, with 9 bases between them. The CDR3 contains 14 residues. Germline V gene lookup returns CDR1 MNHEY and CDR2 SMNVEV (reference sequence). In DNA form, the CDR3 reads TGTGCCAGCAGTTTTTACTCGGTTAATTCACCCCTCCACTTT. Its protein is CASSFYSVNSPLHF.

The chain recombines TRBV6-1 with TRBJ2-3; 7 bases match TRBD2. The CDR3 consists of 15 residues. The germline CDR1 and CDR2 sequences are MNHNS and SASEGT. Unmatched junction bases numbered 5, after V lost 2 bases and J lost 3 bases. CDR3 bases: TGTGCCAGCAGTGAACCAACGGGAGGTACAGATACGCAGTATTTT. Translation: CASSEPTGGTDTQYF.

The V call is TRBV9, the J call TRBJ2-1; D is possibly TRBD2 (6 bases). Trimming pared 1 base from V and 4 bases from J, leaving 15 bases between. In germline, CDR1 is SGDLS, CDR2 YYNGEE. The CDR3 contains 16 residues. The CDR3 here is CASSVKGSLAYNEQFF. For the CDR3, the DNA is TGTGCCAGCAGCGTAAAGGGTTCGCTAGCGTACAATGAGCAGTTCTTC.

The chain uses TRBV7-2 and TRBJ1-1; D is uncertain. Trimming removed 5 bases at V and 4 bases at J, with 17 bases between. There are 15 residues in the CDR3. The germline gives CDR1 SGHTA, CDR2 FQGNSA. The CDR3 is CASSPWVTAGTEAFF. In nucleotides, the CDR3 is TGTGCCAGCAGCCCATGGGTGACGGCTGGCACTGAAGCTTTCTTT.

This chain links TRBV9 with TRBJ1-3, with D unclear. Trimming left V 0 bases short and J 8 bases short, with 9 bases between. Germline V gene data show CDR1 as SGDLS and CDR2 as YYNGEE. The CDR3 is made up of 13 amino acids. The CDR3 bases are TGTGCCAGCAGCGTAGGGTCGAAAGACACCATATATTTT. This gives the protein CASSVGSKDTIYF.

On this clone: Other nucleotide sequences from this sample produce the same CDR3. The gene calls are TRBV19 and TRBJ2-7; 9 bases align to TRBD2. This CDR3 contains 15 residues. Losses at the gene ends were 6 bases for V and 2 bases for J; bases not matched to a gene: 8. From germline, CDR1 is LNHDA and CDR2 SQIVND (reference sequence). The CDR3 here is CASSPGLAGPYEQYF. DNA of the CDR3: TGTGCCAGTAGCCCGGGGCTAGCGGGACCCTACGAGCAGTACTTC. The whole variable domain, filled in from reference TRBV19 and TRBJ2-7, reads DGGITQSPKYLFRKEGQNVTLSCEQNLNHDAMYWYRQDPGQGLRLIYYSQIVNDFQKGDIAEGYSVSREKKESFPLTVTSAQKNPTAFYLCASSPGLAGPYEQYFGPGTRLTVT.

V and J are TRBV7-9 and TRBJ1-4; D unresolved. Trimming took off 3 bases at V and 8 bases at J, with 16 bases between the two ends. This CDR3 contains 15 residues. The germline V gene has CDR1 SEHNR and CDR2 FQNEAQ (reference sequence). The CDR3 DNA follows: TGTGCCAGCAGCTTCGGGGAATCGGGTTGGGAAAAACTGTTTTTT. Residues: CASSFGESGWEKLFF.

The J gene is TRBJ2-7, the V gene TRBV4-3, with 13 bases that match TRBD2. The ends lost 0 bases at V and 3 bases at J; junction bases unmatched: 11. The CDR3 totals 19 residues. Germline CDR1 reads LGHNA; CDR2 reads YSLEER. CDR3 amino acids: CASSQEGLAGTLGNYEQYF. In DNA, the CDR3 is TGCGCCAGCAGCCAAGAGGGACTAGCGGGAACCCTAGGTAACTACGAGCAGTACTTC.

This chain links TRBV27 with TRBJ2-7, with TRBD1 matching 8 bases. The CDR3 spans 16 residues. Germline lookup yields CDR1 MNHEY and CDR2 SMNVEV (reference sequence). V gave up 5 bases and J gave up 7 bases; unmatched junction bases: 16. DNA of the CDR3: TGTGCCAGCAGTATAAGCCCCGGGACAGGCATGAGAGAGCAGTACTTC. This gives the protein CASSISPGTGMREQYF.